This T cell receptor beta chain was found in a study of blood T cell repertoires in COVID-19. Trimming at V came to 3 bases and at J to 1 base, leaving 4 bases not matched to a gene. The germline V gene has CDR1 KGHSH and CDR2 LQKENI. The CDR3 is 15 residues long. TCRdb's table, derived via immunoSEQ multiplex PCR, lists solely in-frame clones and lacks some. In the table there are hundreds of thousands of clones, about 80% of which are singletons. The clonotype was recovered from a woman older than 75 with acute or convalescent COVID-19. This chain connects TRBV18 to TRBJ2-7; 9 bases align to TRBD1. Sequencing input: peripheral blood. The CDR3 protein is CASSPRDRASYEQYF. CDR3 DNA: TGTGCCAGCTCACCCCGGGACAGGGCTTCCTACGAGCAGTACTTC.